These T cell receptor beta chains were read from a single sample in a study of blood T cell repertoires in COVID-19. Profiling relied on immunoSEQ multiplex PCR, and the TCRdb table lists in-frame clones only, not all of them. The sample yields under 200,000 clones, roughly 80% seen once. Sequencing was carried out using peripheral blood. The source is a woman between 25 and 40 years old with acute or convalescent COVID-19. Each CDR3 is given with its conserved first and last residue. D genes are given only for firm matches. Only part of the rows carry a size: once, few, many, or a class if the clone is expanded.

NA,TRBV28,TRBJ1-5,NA,TGTGCCAGCAGTCTCTTCAATCAGCCCCAGCATTTT,CASSLFNQPQHF
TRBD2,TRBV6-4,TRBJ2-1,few,TGTGCCAGCAGTTCCGGGACTAGTGGCAATGAGCAGTTCTTC,CASSSGTSGNEQFF
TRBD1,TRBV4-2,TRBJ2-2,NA,TGTGCCAGCAGCCAAGATATAGGGACAGATTACACCGGGGAGCTGTTTTTT,CASSQDIGTDYTGELFF
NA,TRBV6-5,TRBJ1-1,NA,TGTGCCAGCAGCAAACAGGGCGTGGCTGAAGCTTTCTTT,CASSKQGVAEAFF
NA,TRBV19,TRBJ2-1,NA,TGTGCCAGTAGGCTGGGGGGAGGCTACAATGAGCAGTTCTTC,CASRLGGGYNEQFF
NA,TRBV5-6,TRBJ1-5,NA,TGTGCCAGCGCTAATGCAACAGGATTGATGGGTCAGCCCCAGCATTTT,CASANATGLMGQPQHF
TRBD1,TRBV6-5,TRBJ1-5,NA,TGTGCCAGCACCCTGGACAGGGCGTATAATCAGCCCCAGCATTTT,CASTLDRAYNQPQHF
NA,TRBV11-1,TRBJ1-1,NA,TGTGCCAGCAGCTTGAGTAACACTGAAGCTTTCTTT,CASSLSNTEAFF
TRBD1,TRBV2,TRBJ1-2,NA,TGTGCCAGCAGTGAAGCGATTGAAATATGGGACAGAGGCTACACCTTC,CASSEAIEIWDRGYTF
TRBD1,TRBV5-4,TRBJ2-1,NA,TGTGCCAGCAGCGAGATAGGACAGGGGGTGTTCTTC,CASSEIGQGVFF
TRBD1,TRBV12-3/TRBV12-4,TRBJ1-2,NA,TGTGCCAGCAGCACCGACAGGGTCTATGGCTACACCTTC,CASSTDRVYGYTF
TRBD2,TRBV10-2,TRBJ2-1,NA,TGCGCCAGCAACCCCCGGGGCGGGAGGGCCCGAGATGAGCAGTTCTTC,CASNPRGGRARDEQFF
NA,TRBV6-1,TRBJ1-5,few,TGTGCCAGCAGTGAATCCCGGGCCGCGGGGCCCCAGCATTTT,CASSESRAAGPQHF
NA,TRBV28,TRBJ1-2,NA,TGTGCCAGCAGTTTTGGGGGGTTGGGCTACACCTTC,CASSFGGLGYTF
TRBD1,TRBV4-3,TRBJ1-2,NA,TGCGCCAGCAGCCAAGAGCTTACAGGGGGAAACTATGGCTACACCTTC,CASSQELTGGNYGYTF
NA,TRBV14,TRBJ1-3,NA,TGTGCCAGCAGCGCACAGGGCTGGGGCGATAGGGATGGAAACACCATATATTTT,CASSAQGWGDRDGNTIYF
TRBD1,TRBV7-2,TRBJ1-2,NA,TGTGCCAGCAGCTTGGGACAGGGGGGACGCTATGGCTACACCTTC,CASSLGQGGRYGYTF
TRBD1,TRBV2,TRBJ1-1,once,TGTGCCAGCTTCCGGGACAGGGGGCGGGACACTGAAGCTTTCTTT,CASFRDRGRDTEAFF
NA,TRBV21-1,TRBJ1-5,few,TGTGCCAGCAGCAAAGCGGGGCAGGGGGAGCAGCCCCAGCATTTT,CASSKAGQGEQPQHF
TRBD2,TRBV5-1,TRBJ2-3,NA,TGCGCCAGCAGCGGGGGACTAGCGGTAGGAGATACGCAGTATTTT,CASSGGLAVGDTQYF
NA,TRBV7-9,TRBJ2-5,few,TGTGCCAGCAGCGCAGGGGTAAGGGGGTTCCAAGAGACCCAGTACTTC,CASSAGVRGFQETQYF
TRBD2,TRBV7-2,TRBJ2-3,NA,TGTGCCAGCAGCCCTAGCGGGGCCCCCACGAATACGCAGTATTTT,CASSPSGAPTNTQYF
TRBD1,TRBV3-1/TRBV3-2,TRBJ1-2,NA,TGTGCCAGCAGCCAAGTTCTAAAGGGACAGGGCAGATATGGCTACACCTTC,CASSQVLKGQGRYGYTF
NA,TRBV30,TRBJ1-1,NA,TGTGCCTGGAGTGTTAAACGAGTATTCCGGGGGAACACTGAAGCTTTCTTT,CAWSVKRVFRGNTEAFF
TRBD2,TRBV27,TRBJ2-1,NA,TGTGCCAGCAGTCTAGGACTAGCGGGAGGCGGTGAGCAGTTCTTC,CASSLGLAGGGEQFF
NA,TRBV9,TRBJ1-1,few,TGTGCCAGCAGCCCCTGGCCCGAAGCTTTCTTT,CASSPWPEAFF
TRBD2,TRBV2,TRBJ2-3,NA,TGTGCCAGCAGTGAAGATTCGGCGGGGGGAAGCACAGATACGCAGTATTTT,CASSEDSAGGSTDTQYF
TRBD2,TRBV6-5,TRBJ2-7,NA,TGTGCCAGCACCACCTCCCCGGGACTAGCCTACGAGCAGTACTTC,CASTTSPGLAYEQYF
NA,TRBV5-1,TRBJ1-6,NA,TGCGCCAGCAGCTTGGAATCTGCAGGGATGCGTAATTCACCCCTCCACTTT,CASSLESAGMRNSPLHF
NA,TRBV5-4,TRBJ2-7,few,TGTGCCAGCAGCTTGGGTCCGACTCCGTCCTACGAGCAGTACTTC,CASSLGPTPSYEQYF
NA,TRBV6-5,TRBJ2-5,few,TGTGCCAGCAGTTACTCTACAGGCCTGGGGCAAGAGACCCAGTACTTC,CASSYSTGLGQETQYF
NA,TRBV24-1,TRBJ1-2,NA,TGTGCCACCAGTGCCGGGGAAAACTATGGCTACACCTTC,CATSAGENYGYTF
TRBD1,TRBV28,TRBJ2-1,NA,TGTGCCAGCAGTTTACTCGCCGGGACAGGGGGCAATGAGCAGTTCTTC,CASSLLAGTGGNEQFF
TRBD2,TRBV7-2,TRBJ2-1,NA,TGTGCCAGCAGCTTAGTGTCGGGCGGGAGGGCCAATGAGCAGTTCTTC,CASSLVSGGRANEQFF
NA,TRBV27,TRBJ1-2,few,TGTGCCAGCAGTCCGGGGGGGATCTATGGCTACACCTTC,CASSPGGIYGYTF
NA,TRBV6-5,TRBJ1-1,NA,TGTGCCAGCAGTTATCTCGGACTATTGACTGAAGCTTTCTTT,CASSYLGLLTEAFF
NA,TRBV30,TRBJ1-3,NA,TGTGCCTCCCCTCACAGGGCTGGAAACACCATATATTTT,CASPHRAGNTIYF
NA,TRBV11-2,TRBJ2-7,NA,TGTGCCAGCAGCCCCGGGAGCACCTACGAGCAGTACTTC,CASSPGSTYEQYF
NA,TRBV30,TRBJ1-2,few,TGTGCCTGGAGTTCATCAGACAGGCCGAACTATGGCTACACCTTC,CAWSSSDRPNYGYTF
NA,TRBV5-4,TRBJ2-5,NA,TGTGCCAGCAGCTTGGTCAGCCAAGAGACCCAGTACTTC,CASSLVSQETQYF
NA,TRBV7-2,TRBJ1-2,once,TGTGCCAGCGGACCTCGGCGGGAATATGGCTACACCTTC,CASGPRREYGYTF